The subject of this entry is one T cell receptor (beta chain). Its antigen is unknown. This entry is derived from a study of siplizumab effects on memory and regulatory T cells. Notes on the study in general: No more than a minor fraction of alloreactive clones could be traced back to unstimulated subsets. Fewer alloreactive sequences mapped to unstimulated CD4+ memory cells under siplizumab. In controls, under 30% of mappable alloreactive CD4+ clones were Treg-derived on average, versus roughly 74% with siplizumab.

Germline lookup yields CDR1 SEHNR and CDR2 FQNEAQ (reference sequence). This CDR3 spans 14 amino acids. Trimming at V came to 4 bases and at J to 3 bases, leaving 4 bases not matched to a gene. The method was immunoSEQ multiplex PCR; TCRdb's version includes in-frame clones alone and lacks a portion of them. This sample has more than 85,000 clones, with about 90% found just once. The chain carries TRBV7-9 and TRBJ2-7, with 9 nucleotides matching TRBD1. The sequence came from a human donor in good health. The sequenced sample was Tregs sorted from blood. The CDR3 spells CASSSGTGYYEQYF. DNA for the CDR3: TGTGCCAGCAGCTCCGGGACAGGGTACTACGAGCAGTACTTC.